The following is a T cell receptor beta chain sequence with its context. This receptor's antigen is unknown. No much larger clone is present one base from it, and per-base qualities are unavailable. V is reduced by 3 bases and J by 0 bases, leaving a spacing of 11 bases between them. Sequences KGHSH (CDR1) and LQKENI (CDR2) are obtained from the germline V gene. The CDR3, from cysteine to phenylalanine, totals 15 residues. The kept DNA is CDR3 alone, 45 bases in frame from the first base. This record comes from a study of control samples from healthy donors and cancer patients (dated by TCRdb to about 2020). Library preparation was by the immunoSEQ multiplex PCR assay. The immuneACCESS repertoire file appears here via TCRdb, limited to in-frame rearrangements. These files lack a portion of the clones; in checked studies, under half of the deficit traces to unresolved V genes, and the cause of the others is not known. The sample table shows some 74,000 clones, and roughly 88% are seen once. Of the sample, more than 5.5% falls within the top ten clones.

This clonotype originated in a woman aged 50 to 60 in good health. Sequencing was carried out using blood. The sequence links TRBV18 to TRBJ1-1; TRBD1 is a weak D gene call, 6 bases matching. Here the CDR3 is given as CASSPQGHMNTEAFF. The sequence in DNA is TGTGCCAGCTCACCGCAGGGACACATGAACACTGAAGCTTTCTTT.